Below, 13 T cell receptor beta chains from the same sample are listed, as sequenced in a study of shared clonotypes between healthy human individuals (dated by TCRdb to 2020 to 2022). Library preparation was by the immunoSEQ multiplex PCR assay. Entries here come from immuneACCESS through TCRdb and include only in-frame sequences with V and J called. Some clones fail to appear in such tables; in the studies checked, an unresolved V gene covers under half of the shortfall, and the cause of the remainder is unknown. This sample gives 1.4 million or so clones in total; 98% of them show up just once. About 0.35% of the sample belongs to the ten largest clones. Sequenced: naive CD4+ T cells sorted from blood. Interpreted using the paper, the cell subset or site label stands for: CD45RA+ positively selected. Every receptor here comes from a man aged 25-40 years in good health.

The V call is TRBV2, the J call TRBJ2-5, with 7 bases lining up with TRBD1. Losses at the gene ends were 7 bases for V and 5 bases for J; bases not matched to a gene: 13. Germline assignment: CDR1 SNHLY and CDR2 FYNNEI. The CDR3 extends over 15 amino acids. CDR3 protein: CASTAPTGVVETQYF. CDR3 nucleotide sequence: TGTGCCAGCACCGCACCCACAGGGGTGGTGGAGACCCAGTACTTC.

The J gene is TRBJ2-2, the V gene TRBV5-4; 7 bases match TRBD2. V was pared by 1 base and J by 7 bases, with 7 bases of the junction left unmatched. CDR3 length: 15 residues. CDR1 and CDR2 from the germline V gene are SGHNT and YYREEE (reference sequence). The CDR3 sequence is CASSLSAGAIGELFF. The CDR3 DNA follows: TGTGCCAGCAGCTTGTCGGCGGGAGCTATCGGGGAGCTGTTTTTT.

The V and J genes are TRBV9 and TRBJ2-5, with 9 bases that match TRBD2. Germline V gene sequence: CDR1 SGDLS, CDR2 YYNGEE. The J segment lost 4 bases and the V segment lost 4 bases, leaving 14 bases of the junction unmatched. The CDR3 is 17 amino acids. The CDR3 DNA is TGTGCCAGCAGCTTATCCGCCTTAGCGGGAGAGTTAGAGACCCAGTACTTC. Amino acids: CASSLSALAGELETQYF.

This chain links TRBV6-1 with TRBJ2-7, with 7 bases matching TRBD2. With V trimmed by 1 base and J by 5 bases, 2 bases remained unmatched. This CDR3 is 13 amino acids long. Germline loops: CDR1 MNHNS, CDR2 SASEGT. The CDR3 region has the DNA TGTGCCAGCAGTGAAGGGGGGGGAGACGAGCAGTACTTC. It is translated as CASSEGGGDEQYF.

The sample holds one count of this clone. One end of the junction fails to match germline, which may point to a read error. The genes are TRBV9 and TRBJ1-2, with a weak D call TRBD1 (5 bases). Germline V lookup: CDR1 SGDLS, CDR2 YYNGEE. CDR3 length: 12 amino acids. CDR3 region: CASSPEPGTPAF. CDR3 nucleotides: TGTGCCAGCAGCCCTGAACCCGGGACCCCCGCCTTC. Drawing the rest from reference TRBV9 and TRBJ1-2, the complete variable domain is DSGVTQTPKHLITATGQRVTLRCSPRSGDLSVYWYQQSLDQGLQFLIQYYNGEERAKGNILERFSAQQFPDLHSELNLSSLELGDSALYFCASSPEPGTPAFGSGTRLTVV.

The chain has TRBV10-3 and TRBJ2-7; D possibly corresponds to TRBD2 (6 bases). The V end lost 6 bases, the J end lost 1 base, and 13 bases lay between the germline ends. CDR1 is ENHRY, CDR2 SYGVKD, per germline. The CDR3 loop spans 14 amino acids. The CDR3 DNA follows: TGTGCCATCAGCAATCACGGGACTTCCTACGAGCAGTACTTC. Translated: CAISNHGTSYEQYF.

The DNA for the CDR3 is TGCGCCAGCAGCCGCAGGAGCACAGATACGCAGTATTTT. It encodes CASSRRSTDTQYF. This rearrangement joins TRBV10-1 to TRBJ2-3; D is ambiguous. CDR1 is WNHNN, CDR2 SYGVQD, per germline (reference sequence). This CDR3 is 13 amino acids long. V lost 6 bases, J lost 0 bases, and 7 bases lay in between.

This clone was detected once. The chain joins TRBV5-1 to TRBJ1-1; TRBD1 aligns across 8 bases. Germline CDR1 and CDR2: SGHRS and YFSETQ. The CDR3 spans 14 residues. The V and J ends lost 4 bases and 5 bases, in that order; junction bases with no gene match: 7. In DNA form, the CDR3 reads TGCGCCAGCAGCATGGACAGGGCGAGGACTGAAGCTTTCTTT. The encoded protein is CASSMDRARTEAFF.

The rearrangement uses TRBV9 and TRBJ1-2, with D tentatively TRBD1 (5 bases). Trimming removed 0 bases from V and 6 bases from J, with 12 bases in between. From germline, CDR1 is SGDLS and CDR2 YYNGEE. The CDR3 runs to 14 residues. CDR3: CASSVARETNGYTF. Written as DNA, the CDR3 is TGTGCCAGCAGCGTAGCCAGGGAAACCAATGGCTACACCTTC. Combining the CDR3 with reference TRBV9 and TRBJ1-2 gives the whole variable domain DSGVTQTPKHLITATGQRVTLRCSPRSGDLSVYWYQQSLDQGLQFLIQYYNGEERAKGNILERFSAQQFPDLHSELNLSSLELGDSALYFCASSVARETNGYTFGSGTRLTVV.

The chain links TRBV28 to TRBJ2-1; D possibly corresponds to TRBD2 (5 bases). V was trimmed by 5 bases and J by 1 base, leaving 12 bases between them. CDR3 length: 15 amino acids. Germline V lookup: CDR1 MDHEN, CDR2 SYDVKM. The CDR3 reads CASSPTSFSYNEQFF. For the CDR3, the DNA is TGTGCCAGCAGTCCTACTAGTTTTTCCTACAATGAGCAGTTCTTC.

J is TRBJ2-1 and V is TRBV6-5; D unresolved. The ends were cut back, 0 bases at V and 2 bases at J, with 11 bases in the middle. This CDR3 contains 16 residues. In germline, CDR1 is MNHEY, CDR2 SVGAGI. CDR3 bases: TGTGCCAGCAGTTACTCTCCGGCACCCGCCTACAATGAGCAGTTCTTC. Protein sequence: CASSYSPAPAYNEQFF.

The chain links TRBV7-3 to TRBJ2-7; 8 positions match TRBD1. Germline CDR1 is SGHTA and CDR2 is FQGTGA. Trimming took 5 bases from V and 4 from J; bases not matched to a gene: 7. The CDR3 is 14 amino acids. CDR3 bases: TGTGCCAGCAGCAGGACAGGGCCCTCTTACGAGCAGTACTTC. As protein: CASSRTGPSYEQYF.

This chain connects TRBV28 to TRBJ2-7; TRBD2 agrees at 9 bases. V trimming: 5 bases; J trimming: 6 bases; junction bases outside the gene matches: 11. Germline CDR1 MDHEN, CDR2 SYDVKM. The CDR3 covers 15 residues. The CDR3, as DNA: TGTGCCAGCAGTCCCAGAGATAGCGGGAGAATCGAGCAGTACTTC. It yields the protein CASSPRDSGRIEQYF.